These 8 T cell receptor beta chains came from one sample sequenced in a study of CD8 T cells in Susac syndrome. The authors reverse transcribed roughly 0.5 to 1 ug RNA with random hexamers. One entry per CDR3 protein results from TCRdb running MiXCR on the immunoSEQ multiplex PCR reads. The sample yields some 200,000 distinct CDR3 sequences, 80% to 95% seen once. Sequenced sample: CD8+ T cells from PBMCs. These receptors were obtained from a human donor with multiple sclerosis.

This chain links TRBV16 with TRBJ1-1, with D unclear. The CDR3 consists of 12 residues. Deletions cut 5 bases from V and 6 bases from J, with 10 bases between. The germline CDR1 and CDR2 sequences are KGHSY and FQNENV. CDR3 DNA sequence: TGTGCCAGCAGCGCCGAAGCCCCTGAAGCTTTCTTT. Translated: CASSAEAPEAFF.

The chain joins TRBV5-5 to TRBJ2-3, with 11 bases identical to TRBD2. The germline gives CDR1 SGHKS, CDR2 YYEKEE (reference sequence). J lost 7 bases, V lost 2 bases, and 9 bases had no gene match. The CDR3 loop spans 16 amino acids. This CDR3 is CASSLRLAGLMNTQYF. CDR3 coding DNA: TGTGCCAGCAGCTTAAGACTAGCGGGGTTGATGAATACGCAGTATTTT. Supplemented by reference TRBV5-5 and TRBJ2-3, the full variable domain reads DAGVTQSPTHLIKTRGQQVTLRCSPISGHKSVSWYQQVLGQGPQFIFQYYEKEERGRGNFPDRFSARQFPNYSSELNVNALLLGDSALYLCASSLRLAGLMNTQYFGPGTRLTVL.

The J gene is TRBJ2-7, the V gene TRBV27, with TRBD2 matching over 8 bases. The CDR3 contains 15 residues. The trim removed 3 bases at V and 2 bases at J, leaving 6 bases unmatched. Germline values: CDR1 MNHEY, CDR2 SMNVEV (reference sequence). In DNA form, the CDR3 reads TGTGCCAGCAGTTTGAGCGGGAGCCCGCCCTACGAGCAGTACTTC. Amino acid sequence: CASSLSGSPPYEQYF.

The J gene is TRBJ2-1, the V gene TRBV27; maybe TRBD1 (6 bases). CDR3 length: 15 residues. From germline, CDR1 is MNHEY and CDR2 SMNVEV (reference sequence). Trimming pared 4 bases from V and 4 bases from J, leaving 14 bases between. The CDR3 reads CASSSTPQGYNEQFF. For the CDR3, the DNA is TGTGCCAGCAGTTCTACCCCCCAGGGGTACAATGAGCAGTTCTTC.

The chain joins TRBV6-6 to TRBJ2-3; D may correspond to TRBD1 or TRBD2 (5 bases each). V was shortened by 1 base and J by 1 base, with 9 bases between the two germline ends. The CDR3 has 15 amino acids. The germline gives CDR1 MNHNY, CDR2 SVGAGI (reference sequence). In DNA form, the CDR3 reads TGTGCCAGCAGTTACTGGGGGTTGGGCACAGATACGCAGTATTTT. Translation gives CASSYWGLGTDTQYF.

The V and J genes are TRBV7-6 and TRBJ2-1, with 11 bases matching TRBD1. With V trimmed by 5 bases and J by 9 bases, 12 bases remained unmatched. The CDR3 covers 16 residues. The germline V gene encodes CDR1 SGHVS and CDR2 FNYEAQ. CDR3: CASSVRDRGGPGEQFF. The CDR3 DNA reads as TGTGCCAGCAGCGTCCGGGACAGGGGGGGGCCGGGTGAGCAGTTCTTC.

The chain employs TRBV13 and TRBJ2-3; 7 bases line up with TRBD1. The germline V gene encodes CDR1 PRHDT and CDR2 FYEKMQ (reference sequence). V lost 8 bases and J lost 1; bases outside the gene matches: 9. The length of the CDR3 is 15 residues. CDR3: CASQTRGRRTDTQYF. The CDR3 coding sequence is TGTGCCAGCCAAACGAGGGGGCGACGCACAGATACGCAGTATTTT.

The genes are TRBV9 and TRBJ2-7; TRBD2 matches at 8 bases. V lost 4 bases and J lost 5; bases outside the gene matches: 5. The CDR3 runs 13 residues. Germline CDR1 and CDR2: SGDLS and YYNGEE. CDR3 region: CASSNTGGDEQYF. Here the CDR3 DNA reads TGTGCCAGCAGCAATACGGGAGGGGACGAGCAGTACTTC.